The entry below gives a single T cell receptor (beta chain) sequence along with its context. Its specific antigen is unknown. Base qualities are missing; no much larger clone stands one base away. The junction shows trimming of 4 bases on V and 1 base on J, plus 6 bases between the germline ends. From cysteine to phenylalanine, the CDR3 is 13 amino acids long. Only the CDR3 DNA stays, 39 bases, in frame from base 1. As encoded in the germline V gene, CDR1 is SGHAT while CDR2 is FQNNGV. The data originate from a study of T cell repertoires in cytomegalovirus infection (dated by TCRdb to the late 2010s). About the study as a whole: Recently identified HLA-C-restricted CMV epitopes, whose presentation resists viral immunomodulation, were targeted by peptide stimulations together with well-studied HLA-B-restricted epitopes. The HLA type of each donor mattered for the analysis, because public TCR beta signatures pointed to carriage of CMV infection along with the matching HLA type.

Study-wide conclusions, independent of this receptor: The ex vivo response was dominated by HLA-C-restricted CMV-specific TCR beta clonotypes, and the single most frequent clonotype in two of eight donors was supplied by these HLA-C-restricted clonotypes. In both this cohort and an independent approximately 400-donor cohort, the cumulative frequency of public TCR beta family members distinguished carriers of CMV infection plus the relevant HLA type.

Sequencing took place on an Illumina HiSeq 1500. TCRdb's own reprocessing of the public reads used fastp at Q25 and MiXCR and kept productive beta chains. All rows with the same CDR3 protein become a single entry with the most common DNA and genes. In all, the sample holds about 470,000 distinct CDR3 sequences, and approximately 42% of those were seen once. The top ten hold just under 45% of the sample. Sample treatment or condition, as interpreted from the label and publication: in vitro stimulation with specific CMV peptide epitopes to enrich CMV-specific T cells. The chain couples TRBV11-2 to TRBJ2-3, with the D gene too uncertain to name. The sequence came from a human donor in good health (CMV status not recorded). Some clones in this sample may be carry-over from other donors' samples. The specimen comprised cultured PBMCs, sampled from culture after CMV antigen stimulation. The bases are TGTGCCAGCAGCTCGTTGGGCACAGATACGCAGTATTTT. Its product reads: CASSSLGTDTQYF.